The 16 T cell receptor beta chains presented below share a single source sample, sequenced in a study of technical replicates of blood from a handful of donors. TCRdb's copy holds only in-frame clones and misses some; the assay was immunoSEQ multiplex PCR. The repertoire holds roughly 68,000 clones, with around 97% as singletons. The sequencing sample was made of T cells isolated from PBMCs. The receptors shown here come from a human donor in good health.

This rearrangement joins TRBV5-6 to TRBJ1-3; no definite D call. The CDR3 totals 15 residues. Trimming took off 3 bases at V and 0 bases at J, with 10 bases between the two ends. Germline CDR1 and CDR2: SGHDT and YYEEEE. CDR3 region: CASSSSDYSGNTIYF. The CDR3 DNA is TGTGCCAGCAGCTCAAGTGACTACTCTGGAAACACCATATATTTT.

The chain couples TRBV30 to TRBJ2-7, with D perhaps matching TRBD2 (7 bases). This CDR3 has 11 amino acids. The germline CDR1 and CDR2 sequences are GTSNPN and SVGIG (reference sequence). Trimming removed 5 bases from V and 5 bases from J, with 10 bases in between. The CDR3 coding sequence is TGTGCCTGGGGGGAGGGGGACGAGCAGTACTTC. Its protein is CAWGEGDEQYF.

The chain is built from TRBV10-1 and TRBJ2-3; D not resolved. The V end lost 3 bases, the J end lost 2 bases, and 6 bases lay between the germline ends. The CDR3 runs 13 residues. Per germline, CDR1 WNHNN and CDR2 SYGVQD (reference sequence). The CDR3 sequence is CASSDSATDTQYF. The CDR3 DNA sequence: TGCGCCAGCAGTGACAGTGCCACAGATACGCAGTATTTT.

The chain is built from TRBV5-1 and TRBJ2-1, with 8 bases matching TRBD2. The CDR3 length is 15 residues. The germline V gene encodes CDR1 SGHRS and CDR2 YFSETQ. With 0 bases clipped from V and 7 bases from J, the junction kept 6 bases outside the gene matches. The CDR3 loop is CASSLAGGPQNEQFF. The CDR3 DNA reads TGCGCCAGCAGCTTGGCGGGAGGGCCCCAAAATGAGCAGTTCTTC. The full variable domain, completed using reference TRBV5-1 and TRBJ2-1, is KAGVTQTPRYLIKTRGQQVTLSCSPISGHRSVSWYQQTPGQGLQFLFEYFSETQRNKGNFPGRFSGRQFSNSRSEMNVSTLELGDSALYLCASSLAGGPQNEQFFGPGTRLTVL.

The J gene is TRBJ2-7, the V gene TRBV15; a possible D gene is TRBD2 (6 bases). The CDR3 runs to 13 residues. V shed 8 bases and J shed 5 bases, with 16 bases lying between them. Germline V lookup: CDR1 LNHNV, CDR2 YYDKDF (reference sequence). The CDR3 protein is CATGRPQRDEQYF. In nucleotides, the CDR3 is TGTGCCACCGGGAGGCCACAAAGGGACGAGCAGTACTTC.

The V gene is TRBV18, the J gene TRBJ1-5; D gene ambiguous. This CDR3 comprises 16 residues. Trimming removed 3 bases from V and 4 bases from J, with 16 bases in between. The germline CDR1 and CDR2 sequences are KGHSH and LQKENI. The CDR3 is CASSPATRLLNQPQHF. Here the CDR3 DNA reads TGTGCCAGCTCACCGGCTACGAGACTTTTAAATCAGCCCCAGCATTTT.

In this sample, this clone turned up once. The J gene is TRBJ2-2, the V gene TRBV5-4; the match to TRBD1 covers 8 bases. J was trimmed by 6 bases and V by 2 bases; bases with no gene match: 6. CDR3 length: 15 amino acids. Germline V CDR1 and CDR2: SGHNT, YYREEE (reference sequence). In DNA form, the CDR3 reads TGTGCCAGCAGCTTTGGACAGGGTCCAGCCGGGGAGCTGTTTTTT. It specifies CASSFGQGPAGELFF.

The V call is TRBV5-1, the J call TRBJ1-1; 9 bases fit TRBD1. Germline lookup yields CDR1 SGHRS and CDR2 YFSETQ. This CDR3 comprises 15 residues. J lost 7 bases, V lost 1 base, and 8 bases had no gene match. The CDR3 loop reads CASSLRTGERNEAFF. In DNA, the CDR3 is TGCGCCAGCAGCTTGCGGACAGGGGAGCGAAATGAAGCTTTCTTT.

The chain is built from TRBV4-2 and TRBJ2-7; 9 nucleotides agree with TRBD2. Trimming took 2 bases from V and 3 from J; bases not matched to a gene: 8. Germline V gene sequence: CDR1 LGHNA, CDR2 YNFKEQ. The CDR3 sequence is 16 residues long. The CDR3 bases are TGTGCCAGCAGCCAACTTAGCGGGAGCCCCGACTACGAGCAGTACTTC. This sequence encodes CASSQLSGSPDYEQYF.

The chain recombines TRBV19 with TRBJ2-5; D gene ambiguous. CDR3 size: 16 residues. Trimming left V 0 bases short and J 4 bases short, with 15 bases between. Germline assignment: CDR1 LNHDA and CDR2 SQIVND (reference sequence). In DNA form, the CDR3 reads TGTGCCAGTAGTATAGATGCATCGTCGAGATCAGAGACCCAGTACTTC. Amino acid sequence: CASSIDASSRSETQYF.

The V call is TRBV28, the J call TRBJ1-5; tentatively, D is TRBD1 (5 bases). V dropped 6 bases and J dropped 3 bases, with 6 bases sitting between them. From germline, CDR1 is MDHEN and CDR2 SYDVKM. This CDR3 has 12 amino acids. CDR3: CASRTVNQPQHF. Here the CDR3 DNA reads TGTGCCAGCAGGACAGTCAATCAGCCCCAGCATTTT.

This clone was counted only a few times. The V call is TRBV27, the J call TRBJ2-1; no reliable D call. With 3 bases removed from V and 6 bases from J, the gap between germline ends came to 12 bases. The CDR3 consists of 14 residues. Germline assignment: CDR1 MNHEY and CDR2 SMNVEV (reference sequence). DNA of the CDR3: TGTGCCAGCAGTTTTCGCGTTAGTGTCAATGAGCAGTTCTTC. Its protein is CASSFRVSVNEQFF.

V is TRBV30 and J is TRBJ2-1; 8 bases fit TRBD2. J lost 5 bases, V lost 0 bases, and 3 bases had no gene match. The length of the CDR3 is 14 residues. Germline CDR1 is GTSNPN and CDR2 is SVGIG (reference sequence). CDR3: CAWSVTSANNEQFF. As DNA, the CDR3 is TGTGCCTGGAGTGTGACTAGCGCAAACAATGAGCAGTTCTTC.

The chain uses TRBV19 and TRBJ2-3; possible D gene TRBD2, 6 bases. V lost 3 bases and J 2 bases, leaving 15 bases between the germline ends. The germline V gene has CDR1 LNHDA and CDR2 SQIVND (reference sequence). This CDR3 has 16 residues. The CDR3 DNA is TGTGCCAGTAGTATCGCTGGAGCGGGTTCCACAGATACGCAGTATTTT. This codes for CASSIAGAGSTDTQYF.

This rearrangement joins TRBV5-4 to TRBJ2-7; TRBD2 agrees at 12 bases. This CDR3 comprises 14 residues. The V segment lost 4 bases and the J segment 1 base; nucleotides outside the gene matches: 0. The germline CDR1 and CDR2 sequences are SGHNT and YYREEE (reference sequence). The DNA for the CDR3 is TGTGCCAGCAGCCTAGCGGGAGGGTCCTACGAGCAGTACTTC. Amino acid sequence: CASSLAGGSYEQYF.

The gene calls are TRBV6-5 and TRBJ1-4, with a tentative D call TRBD1 (5 bases). The V end was cut by 6 bases, the J end by 0 bases, with 8 bases between. CDR1 and CDR2 from the germline V gene are MNHEY and SVGAGI. The CDR3 covers 14 residues. The CDR3 DNA is TGTGCCAGCAGAAAGACAGCAACTAATGAAAAACTGTTTTTT. Translating it yields CASRKTATNEKLFF.